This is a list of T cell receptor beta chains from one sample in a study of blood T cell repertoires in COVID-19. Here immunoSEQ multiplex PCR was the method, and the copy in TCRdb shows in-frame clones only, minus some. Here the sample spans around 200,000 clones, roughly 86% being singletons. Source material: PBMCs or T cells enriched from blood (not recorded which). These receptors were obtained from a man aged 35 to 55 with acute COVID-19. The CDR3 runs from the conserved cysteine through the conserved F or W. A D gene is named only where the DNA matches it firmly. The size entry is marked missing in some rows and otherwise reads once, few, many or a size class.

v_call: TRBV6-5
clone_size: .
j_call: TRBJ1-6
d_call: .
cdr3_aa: CASKRQDTGNSPLHF
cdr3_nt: TGTGCCAGCAAACGACAAGATACCGGCAATTCACCCCTCCACTTT

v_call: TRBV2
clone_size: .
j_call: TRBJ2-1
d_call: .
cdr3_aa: CASSQDTDNEQFF
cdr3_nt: TGTGCCAGCAGTCAGGACACCGACAATGAGCAGTTCTTC

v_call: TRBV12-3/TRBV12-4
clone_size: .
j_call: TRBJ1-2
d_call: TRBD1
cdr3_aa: CASSSGQGGYTF
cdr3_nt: TGTGCCAGCAGTTCGGGACAGGGCGGCTACACCTTC

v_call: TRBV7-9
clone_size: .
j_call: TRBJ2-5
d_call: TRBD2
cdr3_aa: CASSLGLQETQYF
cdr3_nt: TGTGCCAGCAGCCTGGGACTACAAGAGACCCAGTACTTC

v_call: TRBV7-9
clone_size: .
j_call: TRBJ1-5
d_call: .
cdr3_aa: CASSLSADQPQHF
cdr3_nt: TGTGCCAGCAGCTTAAGCGCAGATCAGCCCCAGCATTTT

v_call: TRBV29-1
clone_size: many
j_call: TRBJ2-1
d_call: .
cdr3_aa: CSVKMGEQGNEQFF
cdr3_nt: TGCAGCGTGAAGATGGGAGAACAGGGCAATGAGCAGTTCTTC

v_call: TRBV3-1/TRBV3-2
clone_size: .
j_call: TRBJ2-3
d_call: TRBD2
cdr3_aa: CASSQRAGVLDTQYF
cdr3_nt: TGTGCCAGCAGCCAGAGAGCGGGAGTATTGGATACGCAGTATTTT

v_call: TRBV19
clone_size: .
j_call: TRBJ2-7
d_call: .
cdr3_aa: CASSSEGVNEQYF
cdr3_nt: TGTGCCAGTAGTAGTGAGGGGGTCAACGAGCAGTACTTC

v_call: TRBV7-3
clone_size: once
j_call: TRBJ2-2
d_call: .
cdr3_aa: CASSQDGELFF
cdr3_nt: TGTGCCAGCAGCCAGGACGGGGAGCTGTTTTTT

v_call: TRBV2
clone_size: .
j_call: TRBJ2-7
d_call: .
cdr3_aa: CATTRDSYEQYF
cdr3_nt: TGTGCCACCACCCGGGACTCCTACGAGCAGTACTTC

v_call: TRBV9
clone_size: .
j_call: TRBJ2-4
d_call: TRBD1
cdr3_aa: CASSSRDRGLDIQYF
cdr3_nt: TGTGCCAGCAGCTCCCGGGACAGGGGTTTGGACATTCAGTACTTC

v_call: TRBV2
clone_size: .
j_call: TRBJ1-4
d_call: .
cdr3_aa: CASRVEGEKLFF
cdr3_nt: TGTGCCAGCAGGGTAGAGGGTGAAAAACTGTTTTTT

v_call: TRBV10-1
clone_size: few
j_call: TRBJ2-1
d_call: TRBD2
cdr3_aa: CASSSGPGTSGRNEQFF
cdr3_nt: TGCGCCAGCAGTTCCGGTCCCGGGACTAGCGGGAGGAATGAGCAGTTCTTC

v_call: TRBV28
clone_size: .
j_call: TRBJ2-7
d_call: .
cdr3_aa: CASRGLLQHLSYEQYF
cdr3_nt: TGTGCCAGCAGGGGCCTATTACAGCACCTATCCTACGAGCAGTACTTC

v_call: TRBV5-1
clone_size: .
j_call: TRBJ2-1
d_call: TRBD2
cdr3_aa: CASTGMGGPPYNEQFF
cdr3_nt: TGCGCCAGCACCGGGATGGGAGGGCCCCCCTACAATGAGCAGTTCTTC

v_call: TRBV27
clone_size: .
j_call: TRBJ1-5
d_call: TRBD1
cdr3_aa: CASSSRTGATKQPQHF
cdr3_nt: TGTGCCAGCAGTTCACGGACAGGGGCCACGAAACAGCCCCAGCATTTT

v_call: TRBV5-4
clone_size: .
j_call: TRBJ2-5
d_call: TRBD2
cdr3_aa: CASSLAGDGETQYF
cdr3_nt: TGTGCCAGCAGCCTGGCGGGGGACGGGGAGACCCAGTACTTC

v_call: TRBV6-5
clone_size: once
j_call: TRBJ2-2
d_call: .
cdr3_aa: CASSRVGVLTGELFF
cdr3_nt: TGTGCCAGCAGTCGGGTGGGTGTTCTGACCGGGGAGCTGTTTTTT

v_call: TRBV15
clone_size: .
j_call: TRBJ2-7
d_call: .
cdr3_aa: CATSRQGSSYEQYF
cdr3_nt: TGTGCCACCAGCAGACAGGGGAGCTCCTACGAGCAGTACTTC

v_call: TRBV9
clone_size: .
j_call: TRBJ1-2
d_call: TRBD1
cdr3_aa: CASSTLVGQGTDGYTF
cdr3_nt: TGTGCCAGCAGCACCCTTGTGGGACAGGGGACCGATGGCTACACCTTC

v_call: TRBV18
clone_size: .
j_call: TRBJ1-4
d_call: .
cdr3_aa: CASSPPAGSNEKLFF
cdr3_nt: TGTGCCAGCTCACCACCGGCAGGGTCCAATGAAAAACTGTTTTTT

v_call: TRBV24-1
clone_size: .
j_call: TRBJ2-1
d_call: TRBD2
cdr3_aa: CATSDLSPRSSGRLVNEQFF
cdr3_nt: TGTGCCACCAGTGATTTGTCCCCTCGTTCTAGCGGGAGACTGGTAAATGAGCAGTTCTTC

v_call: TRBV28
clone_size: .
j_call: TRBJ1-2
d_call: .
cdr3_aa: CASSVTGTRGYTF
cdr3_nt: TGTGCCAGCAGTGTTACAGGGACGCGCGGCTACACCTTC

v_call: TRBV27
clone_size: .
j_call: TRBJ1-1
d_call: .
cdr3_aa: CASSFGQGMTEAFF
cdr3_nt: TGTGCCAGCAGTTTCGGTCAGGGGATGACTGAAGCTTTCTTT

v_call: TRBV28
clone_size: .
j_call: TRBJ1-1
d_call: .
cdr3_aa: CASSPAGLNMNTEAFF
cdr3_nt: TGTGCCAGCAGCCCAGCGGGATTGAACATGAACACTGAAGCTTTCTTT

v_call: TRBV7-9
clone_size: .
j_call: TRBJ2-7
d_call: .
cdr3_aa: CASSSRYEQYF
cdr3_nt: TGTGCCAGCAGCTCCCGCTACGAGCAGTACTTC

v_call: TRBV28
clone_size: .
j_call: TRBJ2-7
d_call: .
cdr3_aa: CASNLAPYEQYF
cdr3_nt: TGTGCCAGCAACTTAGCTCCATACGAGCAGTACTTC

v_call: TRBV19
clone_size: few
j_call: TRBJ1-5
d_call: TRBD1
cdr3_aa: CASSPGQGAYQPQHF
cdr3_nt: TGTGCCAGTAGCCCGGGACAGGGGGCCTATCAGCCCCAGCATTTT

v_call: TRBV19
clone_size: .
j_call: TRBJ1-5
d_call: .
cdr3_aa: CASRQGSGQPQHF
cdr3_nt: TGTGCCAGTAGACAGGGTTCAGGACAGCCCCAGCATTTT

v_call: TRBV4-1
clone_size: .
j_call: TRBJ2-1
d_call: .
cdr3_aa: CASSPGSGRPSSYNEQFF
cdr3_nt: TGCGCCAGCAGCCCGGGAAGTGGGAGACCGAGCTCCTACAATGAGCAGTTCTTC

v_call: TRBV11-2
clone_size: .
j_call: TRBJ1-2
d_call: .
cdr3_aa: CASSPGGSGYGYTF
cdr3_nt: TGTGCCAGCAGCCCCGGTGGCTCGGGCTATGGCTACACCTTC

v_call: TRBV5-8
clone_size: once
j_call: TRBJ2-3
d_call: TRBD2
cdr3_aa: CASSLSAGVPSTQYF
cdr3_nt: TGTGCCAGCAGCTTGTCAGCGGGAGTCCCTAGTACGCAGTATTTT

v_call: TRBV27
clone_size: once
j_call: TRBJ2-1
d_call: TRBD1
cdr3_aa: CASSLSPGGEQFF
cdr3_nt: TGTGCCAGCAGTTTATCGCCAGGGGGTGAGCAGTTCTTC

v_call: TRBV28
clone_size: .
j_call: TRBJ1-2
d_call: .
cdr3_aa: CATSPGGANYGYTF
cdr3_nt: TGTGCCACCAGTCCGGGGGGGGCGAACTATGGCTACACCTTC

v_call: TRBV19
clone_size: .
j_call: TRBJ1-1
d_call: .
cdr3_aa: CASSIGGPGAEAFF
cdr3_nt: TGTGCCAGTAGTATTGGGGGCCCCGGGGCTGAAGCTTTCTTT

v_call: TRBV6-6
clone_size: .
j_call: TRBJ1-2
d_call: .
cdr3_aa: CASSYSSSNRVYGYTF
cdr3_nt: TGTGCCAGCAGTTACTCGAGCAGTAACAGGGTTTATGGCTACACCTTC

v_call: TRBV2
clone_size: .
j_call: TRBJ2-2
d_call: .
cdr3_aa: CASKPGQVFTGELFF
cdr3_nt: TGTGCCAGCAAGCCAGGACAAGTGTTCACCGGGGAGCTGTTTTTT

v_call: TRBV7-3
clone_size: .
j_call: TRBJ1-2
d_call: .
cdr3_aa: CASSLGENYGYTF
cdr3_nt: TGTGCCAGCAGCTTAGGGGAGAACTATGGCTACACCTTC

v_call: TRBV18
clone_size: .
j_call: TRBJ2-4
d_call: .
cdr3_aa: CASSQNMLAKNIQYF
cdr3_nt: TGTGCCAGCTCCCAAAACATGCTAGCCAAAAACATTCAGTACTTC

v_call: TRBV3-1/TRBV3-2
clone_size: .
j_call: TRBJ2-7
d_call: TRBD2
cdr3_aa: CASSQLGTSGSSSYEQYF
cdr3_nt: TGTGCCAGCAGCCAACTTGGGACTAGCGGGTCTAGCTCCTACGAGCAGTACTTC

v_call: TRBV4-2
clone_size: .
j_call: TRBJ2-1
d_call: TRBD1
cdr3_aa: CSTGSNEQFF
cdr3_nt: TGTTCGACAGGGTCCAATGAGCAGTTCTTC

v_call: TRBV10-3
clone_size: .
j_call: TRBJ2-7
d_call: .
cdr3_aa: CAISDQSSYEQYF
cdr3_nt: TGTGCCATCAGTGATCAGTCCTCCTACGAGCAGTACTTC

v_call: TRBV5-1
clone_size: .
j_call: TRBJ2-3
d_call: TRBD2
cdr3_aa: CASSLSGRDTDTQYF
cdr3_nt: TGCGCCAGCAGCTTGAGCGGGAGGGACACAGATACGCAGTATTTT

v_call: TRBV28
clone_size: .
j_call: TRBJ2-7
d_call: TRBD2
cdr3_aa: CASSLWGGLAGLYEQYF
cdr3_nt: TGTGCCAGCAGTTTATGGGGGGGACTAGCGGGACTCTACGAGCAGTACTTC

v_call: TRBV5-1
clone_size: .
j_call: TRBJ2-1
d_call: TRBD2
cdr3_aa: CASSALAGGSYNEQFF
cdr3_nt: TGCGCCAGCAGCGCACTAGCGGGAGGGTCCTACAATGAGCAGTTCTTC

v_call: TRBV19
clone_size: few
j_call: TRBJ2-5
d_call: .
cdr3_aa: CASSRTAQETQYF
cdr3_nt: TGTGCCAGTTCCCGGACAGCCCAAGAGACCCAGTACTTC

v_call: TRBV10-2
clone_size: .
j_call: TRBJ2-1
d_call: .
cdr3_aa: CASGTRATYNEQFF
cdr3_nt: TGCGCCAGCGGAACTAGGGCCACCTACAATGAGCAGTTCTTC

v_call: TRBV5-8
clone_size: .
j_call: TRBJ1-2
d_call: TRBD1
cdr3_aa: CASSSISGQLDYGYTF
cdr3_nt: TGTGCCAGCAGCTCAATCTCGGGACAGTTAGACTATGGCTACACCTTC

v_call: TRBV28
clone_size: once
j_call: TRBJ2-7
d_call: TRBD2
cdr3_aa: CASSKRGPVGEQYF
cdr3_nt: TGTGCCAGCAGCAAGCGGGGCCCCGTGGGGGAGCAGTACTTC

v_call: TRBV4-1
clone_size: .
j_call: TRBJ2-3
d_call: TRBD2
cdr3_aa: CASSLGDYTSTDTQYF
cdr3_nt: TGCGCCAGCAGCCTTGGGGACTACACGAGCACAGATACGCAGTATTTT

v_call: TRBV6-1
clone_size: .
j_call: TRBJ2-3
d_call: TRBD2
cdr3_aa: CASSDQAGGTDTQYF
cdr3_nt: TGTGCCAGCAGTGACCAGGCGGGAGGCACAGATACGCAGTATTTT

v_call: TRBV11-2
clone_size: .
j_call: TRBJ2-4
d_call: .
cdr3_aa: CASSTADIQYF
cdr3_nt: TGTGCCAGCTCAACAGCGGACATTCAGTACTTC

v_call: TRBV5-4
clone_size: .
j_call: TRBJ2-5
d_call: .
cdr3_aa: CASSFAIGGQETQYF
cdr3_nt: TGTGCCAGCAGCTTCGCCATAGGAGGGCAAGAGACCCAGTACTTC

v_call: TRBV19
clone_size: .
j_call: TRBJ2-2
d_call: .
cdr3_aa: CASSSVEGTNTGELFF
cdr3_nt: TGTGCCAGTAGTTCCGTGGAGGGGACGAACACCGGGGAGCTGTTTTTT

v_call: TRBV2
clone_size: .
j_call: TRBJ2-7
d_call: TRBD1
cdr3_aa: CASAGTGLSRRYF
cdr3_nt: TGTGCCAGCGCCGGGACAGGTCTCTCCCGGCGGTACTTC

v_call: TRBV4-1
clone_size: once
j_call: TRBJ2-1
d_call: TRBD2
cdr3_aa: CASSGPLRLAGNNEQFF
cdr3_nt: TGCGCCAGCAGCGGACCCCTTAGACTAGCGGGAAACAATGAGCAGTTCTTC

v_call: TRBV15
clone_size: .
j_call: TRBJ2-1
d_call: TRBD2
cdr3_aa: CATSRDRREGNEQFF
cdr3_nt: TGTGCCACCAGCAGAGATAGACGGGAGGGGAATGAGCAGTTCTTC